A single sample gave rise to the 9 T cell receptor beta chains below, sequenced in a study of T cells expressing NK-cell markers. TCRdb reanalyzed the 5' RACE reads, giving one entry per CDR3 protein sequence and no DNA. The data include almost 450,000 distinct CDR3 sequences; the top ten clones carry less than 7.5%. Sequencing input: blood T cells: a sorted CD56 or NKG2C T cell subset, CD4+ or CD8+ T cells, or bulk PBMC T cells (not recorded which). The origin of the receptors is a woman aged 18 to 75 in good health.

This sequence joins TRBV12-3 or TRBV12-4 and TRBJ2-1; TCRdb outputs TRBD1, but without DNA this stays unchecked. The CDR3 covers 13 residues. CDR3 in amino acids: CASIRDPDNEQFF.

The chain combines TRBV12-3 or TRBV12-4 with TRBJ1-3. This CDR3 has 15 amino acids. The chain's CDR3 is CASSPRFSSGNTIYF.

The chain employs TRBV12-3 or TRBV12-4 and TRBJ1-3; lacking DNA, the TRBD1 call made by TCRdb goes unchecked. The length of the CDR3 is 14 residues. The CDR3 is CASSLQGWGSTIYF.

The V gene is TRBV7-2, the J gene TRBJ2-5. This CDR3 is 14 amino acids long. The germline CDR1 and CDR2 sequences are SGHTA and FQGNSA. CDR3 residues: CASSPRQYQETQYF.

This chain links TRBV25-1 with TRBJ2-1; TCRdb names TRBD1, which stays unverified in the absence of DNA. CDR1 MGHDK and CDR2 SYGVNS come from the germline V gene. CDR3 length equals 17 residues. CDR3 sequence: CASSENAGQGFYNEQFF.

The chain is built from TRBV29-1 and TRBJ2-3; TCRdb proposes TRBD1, but this gene call is untestable without DNA. Per germline, CDR1 SQVTM and CDR2 ANQGSEA. The CDR3 is made up of 14 amino acids. CDR3 residues: CSVAGTVGTDTQYF.

The gene calls are TRBV18 and TRBJ2-7; TCRdb proposes TRBD1, but this gene call is untestable without DNA. Germline CDR1 and CDR2: KGHSH and LQKENI. The CDR3 totals 14 residues. The CDR3 sequence is CASSTGTGGFEQYF.

The J gene is TRBJ1-2, the V gene TRBV20-1; TCRdb's D gene call, TRBD1, goes unchecked for lack of DNA. The CDR3 is made up of 12 amino acids. Germline CDR1 is DFQATT and CDR2 is SNEGSKA (reference sequence). CDR3 in amino acids: CSARRDTSSYTF.

The chain links TRBV15 to TRBJ1-1. CDR3 size: 15 residues. Germline CDR1 and CDR2: LNHNV and YYDKDF (reference sequence). The CDR3 sequence is CATSSGPAKNTEAFF.